This T cell receptor beta chain was retrieved from a study of technical replicates of blood from a handful of donors. CDR3 length: 18 residues. The germline CDR1 and CDR2 sequences are MNHNS and SASEGT. Trimming left V 4 bases short and J 0 bases short, with 19 bases between. The repertoire was sequenced with immunoSEQ multiplex PCR; TCRdb's copy has only in-frame clones and lacks some. The sample has roughly 71,000 clones, approximately 96% seen once. This TCR was recovered from a human donor in good health. The rearrangement links TRBV6-1 to TRBJ1-3; D is unresolved. Sequencing was done on a sample of T cells isolated from PBMCs. The CDR3 region has the DNA TGTGCCAGCAGTGCAACTCCTATCAGCGTAAGCTCTGGAAACACCATATATTTT. Translating it yields CASSATPISVSSGNTIYF.